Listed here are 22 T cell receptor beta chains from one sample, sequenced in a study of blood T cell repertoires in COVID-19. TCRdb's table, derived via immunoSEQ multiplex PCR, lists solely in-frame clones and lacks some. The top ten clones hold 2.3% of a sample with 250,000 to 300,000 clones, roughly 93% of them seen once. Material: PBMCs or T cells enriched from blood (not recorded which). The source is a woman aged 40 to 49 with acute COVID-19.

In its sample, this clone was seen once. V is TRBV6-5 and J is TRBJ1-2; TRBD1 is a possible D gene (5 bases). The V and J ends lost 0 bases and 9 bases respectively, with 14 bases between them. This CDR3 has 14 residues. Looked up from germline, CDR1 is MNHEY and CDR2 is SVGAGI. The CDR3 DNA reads TGTGCCAGCAGTTACTCGAAGACAAAGGGGAGCTACACCTTC. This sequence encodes CASSYSKTKGSYTF.

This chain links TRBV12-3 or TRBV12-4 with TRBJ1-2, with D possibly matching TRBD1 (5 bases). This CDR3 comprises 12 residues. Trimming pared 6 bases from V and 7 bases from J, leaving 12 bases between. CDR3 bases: TGTGCCAGCAGCCAGGGTCTCAGTGGCTACACCTTC. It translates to CASSQGLSGYTF.

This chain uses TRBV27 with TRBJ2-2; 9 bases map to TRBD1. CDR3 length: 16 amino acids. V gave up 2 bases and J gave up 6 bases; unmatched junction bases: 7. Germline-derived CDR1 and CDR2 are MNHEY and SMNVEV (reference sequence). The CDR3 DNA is TGTGCCAGCAGTTTAATATCGGGACAGGGTTCCGGGGAGCTGTTTTTT. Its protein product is CASSLISGQGSGELFF.

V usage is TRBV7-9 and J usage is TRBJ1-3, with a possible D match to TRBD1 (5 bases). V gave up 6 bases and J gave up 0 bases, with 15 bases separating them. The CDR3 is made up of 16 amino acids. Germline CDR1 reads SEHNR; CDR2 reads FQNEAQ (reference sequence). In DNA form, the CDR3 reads TGTGCCAGCAGGCGCCGGGCGACAGTCTCTGGAAACACCATATATTTT. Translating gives CASRRRATVSGNTIYF.

CDR3 DNA: TGTGCCAGCAGTAAACAGGGAAGCAATCAGCCCCAGCATTTT. This translates into CASSKQGSNQPQHF. This chain connects TRBV3-1 (or the pseudogene TRBV3-2) to TRBJ1-5, with D maybe TRBD1 (6 bases). V was cut by 6 bases and J by 1 base, with 10 bases left in between. The length of the CDR3 is 14 residues. Germline values: CDR1 LGHDT, CDR2 YNNKEL (reference sequence).

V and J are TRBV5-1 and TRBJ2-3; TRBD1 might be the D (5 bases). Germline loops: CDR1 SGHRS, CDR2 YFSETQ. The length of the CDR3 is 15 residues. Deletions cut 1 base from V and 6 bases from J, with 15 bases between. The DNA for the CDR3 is TGCGCCAGCAGCTTGCTATCACTACCAGGGGATACGCAGTATTTT. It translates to CASSLLSLPGDTQYF.

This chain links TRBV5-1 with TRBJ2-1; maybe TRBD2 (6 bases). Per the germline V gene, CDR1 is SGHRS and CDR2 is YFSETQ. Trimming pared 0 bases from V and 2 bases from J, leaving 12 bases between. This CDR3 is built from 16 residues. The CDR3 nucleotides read TGCGCCAGCAGCTTGGTTCCGGGAGAAACCTACAATGAGCAGTTCTTC. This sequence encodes CASSLVPGETYNEQFF.

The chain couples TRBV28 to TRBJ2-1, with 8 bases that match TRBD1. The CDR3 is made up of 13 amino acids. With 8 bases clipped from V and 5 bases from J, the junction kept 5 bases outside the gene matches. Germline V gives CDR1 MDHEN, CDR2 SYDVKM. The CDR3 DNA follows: TGTGCCAGCGGGACAGGTATTAACAATGAGCAGTTCTTC. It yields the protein CASGTGINNEQFF.

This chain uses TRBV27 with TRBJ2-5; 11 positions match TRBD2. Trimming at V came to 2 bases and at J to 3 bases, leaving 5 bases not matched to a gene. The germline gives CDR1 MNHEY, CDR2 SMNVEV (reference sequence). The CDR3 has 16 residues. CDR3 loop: CASSLGGGLAEETQYF. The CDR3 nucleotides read TGTGCCAGCAGTTTAGGTGGGGGACTAGCGGAAGAGACCCAGTACTTC.

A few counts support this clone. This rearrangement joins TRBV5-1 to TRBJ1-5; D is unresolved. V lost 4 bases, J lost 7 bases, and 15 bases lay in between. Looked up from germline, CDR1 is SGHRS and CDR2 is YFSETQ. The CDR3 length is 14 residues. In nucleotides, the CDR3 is TGCGCCAGCAGCCTGGACGGGTTCGGGCAGCCCCAGCATTTT. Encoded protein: CASSLDGFGQPQHF.

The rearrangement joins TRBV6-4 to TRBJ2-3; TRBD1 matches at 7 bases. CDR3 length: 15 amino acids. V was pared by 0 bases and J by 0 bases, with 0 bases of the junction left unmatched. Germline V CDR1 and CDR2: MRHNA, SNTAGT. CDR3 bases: TGTGCCAGCAGTGACTCGGGACAGAGCACAGATACGCAGTATTTT. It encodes CASSDSGQSTDTQYF.

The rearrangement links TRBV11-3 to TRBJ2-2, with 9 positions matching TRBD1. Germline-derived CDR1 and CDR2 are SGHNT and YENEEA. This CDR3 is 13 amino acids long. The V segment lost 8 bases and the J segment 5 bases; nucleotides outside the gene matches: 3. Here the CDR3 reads CASRTGETGELFF. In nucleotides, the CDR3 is TGTGCCAGCCGGACAGGGGAAACCGGGGAGCTGTTTTTT.

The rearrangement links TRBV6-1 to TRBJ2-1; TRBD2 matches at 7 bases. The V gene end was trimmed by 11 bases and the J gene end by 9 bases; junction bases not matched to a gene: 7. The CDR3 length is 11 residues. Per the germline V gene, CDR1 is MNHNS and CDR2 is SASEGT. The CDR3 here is CASRWGGEQFF. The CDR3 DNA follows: TGTGCCTCACGGTGGGGGGGTGAGCAGTTCTTC.

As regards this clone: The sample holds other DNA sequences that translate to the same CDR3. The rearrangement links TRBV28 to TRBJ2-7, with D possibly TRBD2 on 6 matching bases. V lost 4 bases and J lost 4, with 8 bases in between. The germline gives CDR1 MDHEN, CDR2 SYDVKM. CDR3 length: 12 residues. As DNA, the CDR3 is TGTGCCAGCAGTTCGGGGACTTACGAGCAGTACTTC. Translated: CASSSGTYEQYF.

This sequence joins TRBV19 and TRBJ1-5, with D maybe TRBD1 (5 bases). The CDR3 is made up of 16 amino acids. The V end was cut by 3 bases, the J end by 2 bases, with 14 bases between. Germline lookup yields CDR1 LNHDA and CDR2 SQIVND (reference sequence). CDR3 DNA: TGTGCCAGTAGTATCCGCGGCAGGGAAGGCAATCAGCCCCAGCATTTT. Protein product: CASSIRGREGNQPQHF.

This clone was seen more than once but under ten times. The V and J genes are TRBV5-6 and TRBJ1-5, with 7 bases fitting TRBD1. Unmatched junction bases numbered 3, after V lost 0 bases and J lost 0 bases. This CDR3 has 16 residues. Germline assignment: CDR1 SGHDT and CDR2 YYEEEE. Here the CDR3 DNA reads TGTGCCAGCAGCTTGGGCAGGGGGAATAGCAATCAGCCCCAGCATTTT. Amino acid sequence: CASSLGRGNSNQPQHF.

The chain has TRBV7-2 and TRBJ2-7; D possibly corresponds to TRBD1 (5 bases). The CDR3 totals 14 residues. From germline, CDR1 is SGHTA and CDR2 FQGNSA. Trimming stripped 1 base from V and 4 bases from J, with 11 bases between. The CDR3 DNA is TGTGCCAGCAGCTTAGGGCCAGGGAAATACGAGCAGTACTTC. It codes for CASSLGPGKYEQYF.

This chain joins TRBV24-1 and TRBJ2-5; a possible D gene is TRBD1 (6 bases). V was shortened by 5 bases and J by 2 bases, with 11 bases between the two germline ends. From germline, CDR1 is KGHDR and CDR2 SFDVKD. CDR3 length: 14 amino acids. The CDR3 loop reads CATSAGTTQETQYF. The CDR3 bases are TGTGCCACCAGTGCGGGGACAACTCAAGAGACCCAGTACTTC.

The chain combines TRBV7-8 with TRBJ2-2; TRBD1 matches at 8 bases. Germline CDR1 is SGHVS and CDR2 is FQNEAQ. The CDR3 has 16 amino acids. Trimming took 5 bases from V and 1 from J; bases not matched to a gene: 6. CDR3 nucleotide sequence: TGTGCCAGCAGCCCCACCGGACAGGGGAACACCGGGGAGCTGTTTTTT. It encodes CASSPTGQGNTGELFF.

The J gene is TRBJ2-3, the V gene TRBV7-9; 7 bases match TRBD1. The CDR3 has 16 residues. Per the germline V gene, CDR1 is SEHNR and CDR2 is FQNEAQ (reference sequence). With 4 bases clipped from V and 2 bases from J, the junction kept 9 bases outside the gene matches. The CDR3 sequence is CASSSGSGGYTDTQYF. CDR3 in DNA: TGTGCCAGCAGCTCTGGATCAGGGGGTTACACAGATACGCAGTATTTT.

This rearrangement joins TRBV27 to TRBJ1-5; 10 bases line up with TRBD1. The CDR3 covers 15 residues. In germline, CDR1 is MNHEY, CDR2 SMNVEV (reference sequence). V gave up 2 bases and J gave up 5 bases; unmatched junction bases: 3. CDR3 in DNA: TGTGCCAGCAGTTTAGGTGGGACAGGGGATCAGCCCCAGCATTTT. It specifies CASSLGGTGDQPQHF.

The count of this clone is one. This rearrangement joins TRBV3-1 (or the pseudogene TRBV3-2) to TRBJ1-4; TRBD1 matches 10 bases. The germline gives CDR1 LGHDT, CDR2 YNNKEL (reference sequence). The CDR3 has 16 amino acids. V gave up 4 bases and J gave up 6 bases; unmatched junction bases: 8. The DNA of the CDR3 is TGTGCCAGCAGCCCTCACTCCGGGACAGGGGATGAAAAACTGTTTTTT. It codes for CASSPHSGTGDEKLFF.